This T cell receptor beta chain emerged from a study of blood T cells in healthy people across ages. Study-level results: Age brought a roughly linear fall in TCR beta diversity measured per million T cells. Aged donors had fewer naive CD4+ cells and lower diversity than long-lived donors.

Alongside a J-beta primer mix, a sample-barcoded 5' primer served in a second PCR lasting roughly 7 to 12 cycles. TCRdb re-called the 5' RACE reads with MiXCR, one entry per CDR3 protein. This repertoire shows over 1.5 million distinct CDR3 sequences, roughly 49% found once; its top ten account for 2.1%. The table lists this clonotype with a few counts. What it recognizes is unknown. CDR1 is LGHNA, CDR2 YNFKEQ, per germline. The V end was cut by 0 bases, the J end by 1 base, with 9 bases between. CDR3 length: 15 amino acids. This clonotype was obtained from a woman aged 40 to 55 in good health. Sequenced: blood. The J gene is TRBJ1-2, the V gene TRBV4-2; no firm D call. CDR3 region: CASSQDEAVNYGYTF. CDR3 sequence (DNA): TGTGCCAGCAGCCAAGATGAGGCGGTTAACTATGGCTACACCTTC.